These 21 T cell receptor beta chains were sequenced from one sample in a study of early T cells in non-severe SARS-CoV-2 infection. TCRdb re-analysed the 5' RACE reads in MiXCR, keeping a single row per CDR3 protein. The repertoire holds some 120,000 distinct CDR3 sequences, 15% seen once, with roughly 22% in the top ten. Sequenced sample: whole blood. Receptor source: an adult who was a healthcare worker with PCR-confirmed SARS-CoV-2 infection or an uninfected control (not recorded which).

The sample holds a few counts of this clonotype. The V gene is TRBV4-1, the J gene TRBJ1-1, with 7 nucleotides matching TRBD1. The CDR3 runs to 16 residues. Germline trimming cut 1 base from V and 0 bases from J; bases unmatched to any gene: 5. Germline assignment: CDR1 MGHRA and CDR2 YSYEKL. CDR3 sequence: CASSQGGRGLNTEAFF. CDR3 nucleotide sequence: TGCGCCAGCAGCCAAGGGGGTAGGGGGCTGAACACTGAAGCTTTCTTT.

In its sample, this clonotype was seen a few times. The chain links TRBV7-9 to TRBJ1-1; D possibly corresponds to TRBD1 (5 bases). Germline lookup yields CDR1 SEHNR and CDR2 FQNEAQ (reference sequence). V lost 3 bases and J lost 2, with 10 bases in between. The CDR3 has 14 amino acids. CDR3 amino acids: CASSFPGINTEAFF. For the CDR3, the DNA is TGTGCCAGCAGCTTCCCAGGGATAAACACTGAAGCTTTCTTT.

Only a few counts were recorded for this clonotype. In nucleotides, the CDR3 is TGTGCCAGCAGCTCGGACAGGGAAGGAGGGGATGAAAAACTGTTTTTT. This translates into CASSSDREGGDEKLFF. V is TRBV11-2 and J is TRBJ1-4, with TRBD1 identical over 8 bases. CDR1 and CDR2 from the germline V gene are SGHAT and FQNNGV. With 4 bases clipped from V and 6 bases from J, the junction kept 10 bases outside the gene matches. This CDR3 contains 16 residues.

At least ten counts were recorded for this clonotype. The chain is built from TRBV7-6 and TRBJ2-1, with D unresolved. The V end was cut by 4 bases, the J end by 4 bases, with 11 bases between. This CDR3 comprises 14 residues. Germline CDR1 SGHVS, CDR2 FNYEAQ. CDR3 protein: CASSSTVGYNEQFF. CDR3 DNA: TGTGCCAGCAGCTCGACGGTGGGGTACAATGAGCAGTTCTTC.

This clonotype was observed a few times. The rearrangement joins TRBV7-8 to TRBJ2-3; D is unclear. V lost 7 bases to trimming and J lost 6 bases, with 17 bases between them. The CDR3 sequence is 14 residues long. CDR1 and CDR2 from the germline V gene are SGHVS and FQNEAQ. Here the CDR3 reads CASTPNHPRDTQYF. In DNA, the CDR3 is TGTGCCAGCACCCCAAACCACCCACGGGATACGCAGTATTTT.

This clonotype showed up many times. CDR3 in amino acids: CASSFRGTGGHEQFF. CDR3 nucleotides: TGTGCCAGCAGCTTTAGGGGGACAGGGGGGCATGAGCAGTTCTTC. J is TRBJ2-1 and V is TRBV7-2; 11 bases align to TRBD1. Germline CDR1 is SGHTA and CDR2 is FQGNSA. The CDR3 loop spans 15 amino acids. Germline trimming cut 3 bases from V and 8 bases from J; bases unmatched to any gene: 6.

The chain links TRBV7-6 to TRBJ2-2; TRBD2 matches 11 bases. The ends lost 1 base at V and 4 bases at J; junction bases unmatched: 8. Germline CDR1 SGHVS, CDR2 FNYEAQ. The CDR3 sequence is 18 residues long. The DNA of the CDR3 is TGTGCCAGCAGCTTAGAGCCCGGACTAGCGGGTGTCACCGGGGAGCTGTTTTTT. Protein sequence: CASSLEPGLAGVTGELFF.

This clonotype has just a few counts. This chain joins TRBV10-3 and TRBJ2-2, with D perhaps being TRBD1 or TRBD2 (5 bases each). Looked up from germline, CDR1 is ENHRY and CDR2 is SYGVKD. This CDR3 region has 13 residues. V was cut by 3 bases and J by 7 bases, with 9 bases left in between. The CDR3 sequence: CAISEEGIGELFF. The CDR3 DNA follows: TGTGCCATCAGTGAAGAGGGGATCGGGGAGCTGTTTTTT.

The table lists this clonotype with a few counts. The genes are TRBV4-1 and TRBJ2-2; 11 bases agree with TRBD2. V dropped 5 bases and J dropped 6; count of bases not matched to a gene: 17. The CDR3 is made up of 19 amino acids. Per germline, CDR1 MGHRA and CDR2 YSYEKL. As DNA, the CDR3 is TGCGCCAGCAGCTATGCGCTCAGTAGCGGGGGGGCCGTTGCCGGGGAGCTGTTTTTT. It encodes CASSYALSSGGAVAGELFF.

Only one count was recorded for this clonotype. This chain links TRBV10-3 with TRBJ2-3; a possible D gene is TRBD2 (6 bases). The CDR3 spans 13 residues. V lost 7 bases to trimming and J lost 2 bases, with 10 bases between them. Germline CDR1 ENHRY, CDR2 SYGVKD. Here the CDR3 DNA reads TGTGCCATCATGGCGGGGTCCACAGATACGCAGTATTTT. This translates into CAIMAGSTDTQYF.

This clonotype turned up a few times. V is TRBV18 and J is TRBJ1-2; 8 bases are shared with TRBD1. The germline V gene has CDR1 KGHSH and CDR2 LQKENI. This CDR3 spans 15 amino acids. Trimming took 3 bases from V and 3 from J; bases not matched to a gene: 6. CDR3 residues: CASSPEQGGDYGYTF. The CDR3 DNA follows: TGTGCCAGCTCACCGGAACAGGGGGGCGACTATGGCTACACCTTC.

This clonotype came up many times. The chain links TRBV20-1 to TRBJ1-1, with TRBD1 identical over 7 bases. The trim removed 3 bases at V and 7 bases at J, leaving 14 bases unmatched. The CDR3 is 15 residues long. Germline assignment: CDR1 DFQATT and CDR2 SNEGSKA (reference sequence). For the CDR3, the DNA is TGCAGTGCTAGGCAGTACAGGGGCGTGTCCTTTGAAGCTTTCTTT. Protein product: CSARQYRGVSFEAFF.

The chain is built from TRBV29-1 and TRBJ2-7; D possibly corresponds to TRBD2 (6 bases). V shed 4 bases and J shed 5 bases, with 15 bases lying between them. The CDR3 sequence is 13 residues long. Looked up from germline, CDR1 is SQVTM and CDR2 is ANQGSEA. The CDR3 loop reads CSVGDGGGNEQYF. The CDR3 DNA reads TGCAGCGTTGGAGACGGGGGAGGTAACGAGCAGTACTTC.

This clonotype was seen only a few times. This chain uses TRBV30 with TRBJ1-4; D call uncertain. V was pared by 8 bases and J by 0 bases, with 16 bases between. The CDR3 contains 15 residues. From germline, CDR1 is GTSNPN and CDR2 SVGIG (reference sequence). For the CDR3, the DNA is TGTGCCGCCAGGCCTCCCAGCTCAACTAATGAAAAACTGTTTTTT. The encoded protein is CAARPPSSTNEKLFF.

The rearrangement joins TRBV3-1 to TRBJ2-7; D is uncertain. V was pared by 2 bases and J by 0 bases, with 11 bases between. Germline V gene lookup returns CDR1 LGHDT and CDR2 YNNKEL (reference sequence). The CDR3 is made up of 15 amino acids. The CDR3 nucleotides read TGTGCCAGCAGCCAAAGGGCAGAGAGCTCCTACGAGCAGTACTTC. Translated, it gives CASSQRAESSYEQYF.

The chain is built from TRBV6-1 and TRBJ1-5; D ambiguous. Between the trimmed V and J ends, which lost 4 bases and 9 bases, there was a span of 13 bases. The CDR3 has 13 residues. Germline loops: CDR1 MNHNS, CDR2 SASEGT. The CDR3 bases are TGTGCCAGCAGTGGCCACCGAGAAGGGCCCCAGCATTTT. Residues: CASSGHREGPQHF.

V usage is TRBV24-1 and J usage is TRBJ2-1; D is unclear. V was pared by 3 bases and J by 6 bases, with 8 bases between. Germline lookup yields CDR1 KGHDR and CDR2 SFDVKD. The CDR3 is 13 residues long. The CDR3 region is CATSDTTVNEQFF. CDR3 coding DNA: TGTGCCACCAGTGATACTACGGTCAATGAGCAGTTCTTC.

The chain couples TRBV29-1 to TRBJ1-6; D is undetermined. The V gene lost 4 bases and the J gene lost 6 bases, with 7 bases spanning the gap. The CDR3 runs 12 residues. Germline V gene lookup returns CDR1 SQVTM and CDR2 ANQGSEA. CDR3 coding DNA: TGCAGCGTTGGGGATGGTAATTCACCCCTCCACTTT. Its translation is CSVGDGNSPLHF.

This clonotype came up a few times. The chain couples TRBV9 to TRBJ2-2, with D possibly matching TRBD2 (5 bases). Between the trimmed V and J ends, which lost 0 bases and 3 bases, there was a span of 9 bases. This CDR3 contains 15 residues. Germline values: CDR1 SGDLS, CDR2 YYNGEE. The CDR3 loop is CASSVGRFYTGELFF. The CDR3 DNA is TGTGCCAGCAGCGTAGGGAGGTTTTACACCGGGGAGCTGTTTTTT.

This chain links TRBV20-1 with TRBJ2-1; tentatively, D is TRBD1 (6 bases). V lost 3 bases and J 2 bases, leaving 8 bases between the germline ends. Germline lookup yields CDR1 DFQATT and CDR2 SNEGSKA (reference sequence). This CDR3 comprises 13 residues. The DNA for the CDR3 is TGCAGTGCTAGCGGGGACACCTACAATGAGCAGTTCTTC. Its protein product is CSASGDTYNEQFF.

In its sample, this clonotype was seen a few times. The chain uses TRBV3-1 and TRBJ1-5, with D hard to call. Germline CDR1 and CDR2: LGHDT and YNNKEL (reference sequence). This CDR3 region has 18 residues. Trimming cost V 1 base and J 2 bases, with 18 bases left between them. The CDR3 loop is CASSQAPTGGWGNQPQHF. The CDR3, as DNA: TGTGCCAGCAGCCAAGCTCCAACGGGAGGATGGGGCAATCAGCCCCAGCATTTT.